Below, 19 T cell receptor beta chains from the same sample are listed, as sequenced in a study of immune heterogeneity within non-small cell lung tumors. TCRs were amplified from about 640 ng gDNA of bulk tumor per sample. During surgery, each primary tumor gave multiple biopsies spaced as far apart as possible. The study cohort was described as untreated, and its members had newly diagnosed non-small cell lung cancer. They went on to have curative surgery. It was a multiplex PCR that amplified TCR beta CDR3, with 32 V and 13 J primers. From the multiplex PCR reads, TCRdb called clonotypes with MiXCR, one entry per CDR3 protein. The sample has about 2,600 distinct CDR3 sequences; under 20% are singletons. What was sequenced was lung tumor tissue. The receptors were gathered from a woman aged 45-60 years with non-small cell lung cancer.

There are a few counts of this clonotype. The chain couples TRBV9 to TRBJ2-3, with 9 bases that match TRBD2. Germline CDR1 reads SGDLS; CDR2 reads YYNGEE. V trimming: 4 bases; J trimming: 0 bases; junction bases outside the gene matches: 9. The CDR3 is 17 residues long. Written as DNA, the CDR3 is TGTGCCAGCAGCTTCGGGGGGAGCGGGGGGAGCACAGATACGCAGTATTTT. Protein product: CASSFGGSGGSTDTQYF.

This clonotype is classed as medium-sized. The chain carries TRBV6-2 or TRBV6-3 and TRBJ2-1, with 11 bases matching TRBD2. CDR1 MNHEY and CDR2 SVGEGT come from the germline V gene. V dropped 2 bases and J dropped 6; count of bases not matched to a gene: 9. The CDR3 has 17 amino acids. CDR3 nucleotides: TGTGCCAGCAGTTACCTTCTTAGCGGGAGGGCATCCAATGAGCAGTTCTTC. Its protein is CASSYLLSGRASNEQFF.

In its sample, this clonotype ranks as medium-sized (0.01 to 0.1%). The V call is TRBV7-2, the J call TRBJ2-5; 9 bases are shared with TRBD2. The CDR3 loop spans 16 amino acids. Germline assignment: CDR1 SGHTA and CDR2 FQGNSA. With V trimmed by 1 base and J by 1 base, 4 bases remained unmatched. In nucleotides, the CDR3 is TGTGCCAGCAGCTTAGGTTCTAGCGGGGCCCAAGAGACCCAGTACTTC. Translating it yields CASSLGSSGAQETQYF.

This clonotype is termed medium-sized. CDR3 sequence reads: CASSLLAGVNEQYF. CDR3 in DNA: TGTGCCAGCAGTTTACTAGCGGGAGTTAACGAGCAGTACTTC. The rearrangement joins TRBV12-3 or TRBV12-4 to TRBJ2-7, with 10 bases fitting TRBD2. This CDR3 has 14 residues. V lost 2 bases, J lost 5 bases, and 3 bases stayed unmatched.

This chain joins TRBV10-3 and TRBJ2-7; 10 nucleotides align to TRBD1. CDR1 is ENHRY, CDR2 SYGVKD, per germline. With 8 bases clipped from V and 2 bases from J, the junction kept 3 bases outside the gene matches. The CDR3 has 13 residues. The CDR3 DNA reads TGTGCCATCCGACAGGGGGCCCCCTACGAGCAGTACTTC. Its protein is CAIRQGAPYEQYF.

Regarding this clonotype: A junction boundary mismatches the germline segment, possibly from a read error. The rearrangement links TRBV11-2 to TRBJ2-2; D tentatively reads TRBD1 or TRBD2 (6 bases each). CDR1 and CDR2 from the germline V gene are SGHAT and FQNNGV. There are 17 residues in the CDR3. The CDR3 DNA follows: TGCGCCAGCATCTTAGCCGGCGGGACATTAAACACCGGGGAGCTGTTTTTT. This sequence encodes CASILAGGTLNTGELFF.

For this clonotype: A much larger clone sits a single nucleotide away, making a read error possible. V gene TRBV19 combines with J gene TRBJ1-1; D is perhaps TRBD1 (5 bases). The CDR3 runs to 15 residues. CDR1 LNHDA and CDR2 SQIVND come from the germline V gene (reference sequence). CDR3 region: CSSRPKTSGKTEAFF. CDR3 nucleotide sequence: TGTTCCAGTAGGCCCAAGACGTCAGGGAAAACTGAAGCTTTCTTT.

The CDR3 loop reads CASSQGDKGQPQHF. DNA of the CDR3: TGTGCCAGCAGCCAAGGAGACAAGGGGCAGCCCCAGCATTTT. The chain employs TRBV3-1 and TRBJ1-5; a possible D gene is TRBD1 (5 bases). V dropped 1 base and J dropped 7 bases, with 11 bases sitting between them. This CDR3 contains 14 residues. Germline CDR1 LGHDT, CDR2 YNNKEL (reference sequence).

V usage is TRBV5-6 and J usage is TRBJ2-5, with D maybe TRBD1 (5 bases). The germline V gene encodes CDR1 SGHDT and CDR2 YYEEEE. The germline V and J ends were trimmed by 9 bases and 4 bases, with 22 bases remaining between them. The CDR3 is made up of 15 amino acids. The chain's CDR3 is CAIGLQVGVRETQYF. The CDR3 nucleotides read TGTGCCATTGGCCTTCAGGTAGGGGTCCGAGAGACCCAGTACTTC.

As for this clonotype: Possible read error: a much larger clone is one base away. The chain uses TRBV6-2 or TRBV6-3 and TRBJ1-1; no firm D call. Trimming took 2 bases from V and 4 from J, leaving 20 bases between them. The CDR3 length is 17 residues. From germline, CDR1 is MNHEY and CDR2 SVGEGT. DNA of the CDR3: TGTGCCAGCAGTTACGCGGCACACGGAGGTTTGGGCACTGAAGCTTTCTTT. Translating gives CASSYAAHGGLGTEAFF.

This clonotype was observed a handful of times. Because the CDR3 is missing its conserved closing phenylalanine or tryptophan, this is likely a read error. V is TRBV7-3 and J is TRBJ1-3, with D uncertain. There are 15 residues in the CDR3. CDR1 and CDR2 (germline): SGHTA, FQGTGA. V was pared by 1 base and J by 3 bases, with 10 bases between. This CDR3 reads CASSLSGGFGNTIYL. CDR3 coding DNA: TGTGCCAGCAGCTTAAGTGGAGGTTTTGGAAACACCATATATCTT.

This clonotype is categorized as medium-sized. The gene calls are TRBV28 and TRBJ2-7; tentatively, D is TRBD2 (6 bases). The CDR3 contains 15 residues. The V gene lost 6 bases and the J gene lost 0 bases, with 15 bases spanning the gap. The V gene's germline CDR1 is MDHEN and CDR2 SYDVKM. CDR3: CASRTGTLYSYEQYF. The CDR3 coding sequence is TGTGCCAGCAGAACCGGGACTCTCTACTCCTACGAGCAGTACTTC.

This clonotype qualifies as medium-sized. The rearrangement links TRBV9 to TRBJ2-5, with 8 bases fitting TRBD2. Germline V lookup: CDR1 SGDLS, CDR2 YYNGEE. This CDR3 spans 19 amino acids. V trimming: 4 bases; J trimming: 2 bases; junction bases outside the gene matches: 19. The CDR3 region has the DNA TGTGCCAGCAGCCCACCGGGTAGCGGGACCTACTACCATCAAGAGACCCAGTACTTC. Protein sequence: CASSPPGSGTYYHQETQYF.

The CDR3, as DNA: TGTGCCAGCAGCTTGTCAGGGCACTCTGGGGCCAACGTCCTGACTTTC. Protein: CASSLSGHSGANVLTF. The V call is TRBV5-6, the J call TRBJ2-6; possibly TRBD1 for D (5 bases). The CDR3 is 16 amino acids. Germline values: CDR1 SGHDT, CDR2 YYEEEE. V was cut by 1 base and J by 0 bases, with 8 bases left in between.

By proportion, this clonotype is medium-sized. The CDR3 DNA reads TGTGCCTGGAGTGTAAGTCTTGTCTGGGGACAGCGGGACTATGGCTACACCTTC. This gives the protein CAWSVSLVWGQRDYGYTF. The V gene is TRBV30, the J gene TRBJ1-2; the match to TRBD1 covers 7 bases. Germline-derived CDR1 and CDR2 are GTSNPN and SVGIG (reference sequence). The junction had 16 bases not matched to a gene; V was cut back by 0 bases and J by 3 bases. The CDR3 extends over 18 amino acids.

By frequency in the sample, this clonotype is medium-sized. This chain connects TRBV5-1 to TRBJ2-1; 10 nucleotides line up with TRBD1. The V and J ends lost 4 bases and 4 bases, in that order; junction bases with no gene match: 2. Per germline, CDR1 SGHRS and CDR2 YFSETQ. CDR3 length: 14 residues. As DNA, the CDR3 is TGCGCCAGCAGCCCGGACAGGGGGTACAATGAGCAGTTCTTC. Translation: CASSPDRGYNEQFF.

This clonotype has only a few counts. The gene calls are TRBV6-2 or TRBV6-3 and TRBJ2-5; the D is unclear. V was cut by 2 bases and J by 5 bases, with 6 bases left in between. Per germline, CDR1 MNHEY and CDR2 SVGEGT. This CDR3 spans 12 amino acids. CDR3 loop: CASSYPRETQYF. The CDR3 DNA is TGTGCCAGCAGTTACCCCCGGGAGACCCAGTACTTC.

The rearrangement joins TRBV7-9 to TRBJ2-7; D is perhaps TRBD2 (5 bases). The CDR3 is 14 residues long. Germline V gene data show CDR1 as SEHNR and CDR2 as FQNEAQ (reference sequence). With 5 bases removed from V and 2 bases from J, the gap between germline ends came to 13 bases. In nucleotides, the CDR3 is TGTGCCAGCAGCCAGAGGGATGTCCCCTACGAGCAGTACTTC. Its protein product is CASSQRDVPYEQYF.

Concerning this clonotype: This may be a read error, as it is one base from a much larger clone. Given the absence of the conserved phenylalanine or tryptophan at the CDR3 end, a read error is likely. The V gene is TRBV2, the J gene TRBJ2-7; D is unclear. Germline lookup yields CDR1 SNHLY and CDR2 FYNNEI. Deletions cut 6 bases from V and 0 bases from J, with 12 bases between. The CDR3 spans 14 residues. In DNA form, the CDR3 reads TGTGCCAGCAGGGTTCCCGGCAACTCCTACGAGCAGTACCTC. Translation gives CASRVPGNSYEQYL.